Listed here are 20 T cell receptor beta chains from one sample, sequenced in a study of T-cell reconstitution after alpha-beta-depleted transplantation in children. As it was prepared, the TCRbeta library received unique molecular identifiers. One entry per CDR3 protein, called by TCRdb with MiXCR from the PCR reads. The sample has 500,000 to 650,000 distinct CDR3 sequences; around 10% are singletons. The source was PBMCs, mostly from graft donor cells, collected 180 days after TCRalphabeta/CD19-depleted stem cell transplant. All receptors derive from a female patient aged 2 to 10 who had a stem cell transplant for aplastic anemia, so the T cells may come from the graft donor.

This clonotype appeared a few times. This chain connects TRBV6-2 or TRBV6-3 to TRBJ2-1; 8 bases are a match to TRBD2. CDR1 MNHEY and CDR2 SVGEGT come from the germline V gene. The CDR3 runs to 14 residues. J was trimmed by 6 bases and V by 0 bases; bases with no gene match: 1. CDR3 sequence reads: CASSYSGTSNEQFF. CDR3 nucleotides: TGTGCCAGCAGTTACTCTGGGACTAGCAATGAGCAGTTCTTC.

Only a few counts were recorded for this clonotype. V gene TRBV20-1 combines with J gene TRBJ2-4; unclear D gene. This CDR3 has 14 residues. Trimming left V 0 bases short and J 0 bases short, with 6 bases between. Germline V CDR1 and CDR2: DFQATT, SNEGSKA (reference sequence). The CDR3 bases are TGCAGTGCTAGAGATCGGGTAGCCAAAAACATTCAGTACTTC. This encodes CSARDRVAKNIQYF.

The chain couples TRBV29-1 to TRBJ2-6, with 11 positions matching TRBD2. Germline V gene sequence: CDR1 SQVTM, CDR2 ANQGSEA. Unmatched junction bases numbered 12, after V lost 6 bases and J lost 2 bases. This CDR3 comprises 18 residues. The CDR3: CSVRASGRLLTGANVLTF. The CDR3 DNA follows: TGCAGCGTGAGGGCTAGCGGGAGGCTTTTGACTGGGGCCAACGTCCTGACTTTC.

This clonotype has a handful of counts. The genes are TRBV10-2 and TRBJ2-7; 8 bases map to TRBD1. V gave up 2 bases and J gave up 4 bases; unmatched junction bases: 7. CDR3 length equals 15 residues. In germline, CDR1 is WSHSY, CDR2 SAAADI. The CDR3 region has the DNA TGCGCCAGCAGTGAGCCAGGGGGCCGCATATACGAGCAGTACGTC. It specifies CASSEPGGRIYEQYV.

This clonotype was detected a few times. DNA of the CDR3: TGCAGCGTCGCTCCCGTTAATAACTATGGCTACACCTTC. Translated, it gives CSVAPVNNYGYTF. V usage is TRBV29-1 and J usage is TRBJ1-2; D not resolved. Germline CDR1 SQVTM, CDR2 ANQGSEA. The CDR3 has 13 amino acids. V was shortened by 6 bases and J by 1 base, with 12 bases between the two germline ends.

This clonotype has a count of ten or more. V is TRBV5-6 and J is TRBJ2-1; 10 nucleotides agree with TRBD2. The CDR3 is 13 residues long. The germline V gene has CDR1 SGHDT and CDR2 YYEEEE. J was trimmed by 7 bases and V by 4 bases; bases with no gene match: 2. This chain's CDR3 is CASSSGRGNEQFF. CDR3 bases: TGTGCCAGCAGCAGCGGGAGGGGGAATGAGCAGTTCTTC.

J is TRBJ2-7 and V is TRBV28, with D perhaps matching TRBD1 (5 bases). Germline V CDR1 and CDR2: MDHEN, SYDVKM. Trimming cost V 5 bases and J 2 bases, with 19 bases left between them. The CDR3 runs to 16 residues. This CDR3 is CASSHNKLGATYEQYF. The CDR3 DNA is TGTGCCAGCAGTCACAACAAACTTGGGGCGACCTACGAGCAGTACTTC.

This clonotype occurred many times. The chain has TRBV12-3 or TRBV12-4 and TRBJ2-5, with TRBD1 matching over 8 bases. Trimming at V came to 4 bases and at J to 6 bases, leaving 10 bases not matched to a gene. The CDR3 loop spans 15 amino acids. This CDR3 is CASSSYRGNVQTQYF. The CDR3 nucleotides read TGTGCCAGCAGTTCGTACAGGGGGAACGTGCAGACCCAGTACTTC.

This clonotype showed up many times. The chain employs TRBV5-1 and TRBJ1-2; perhaps TRBD1 as D (5 bases). Germline loops: CDR1 SGHRS, CDR2 YFSETQ. CDR3 length: 13 residues. Trimming shortened V by 2 bases and J by 4 bases, and 9 bases separated the two germline ends. CDR3 DNA: TGCGCCAGCAGCTTAAATCAGGGCTATGGCTACACCTTC. Encoded protein: CASSLNQGYGYTF.

The V and J genes are TRBV2 and TRBJ2-1, with D tentatively TRBD2 (5 bases). Germline loops: CDR1 SNHLY, CDR2 FYNNEI. With 5 bases removed from V and 7 bases from J, the gap between germline ends came to 9 bases. The CDR3 length is 12 residues. Here the CDR3 DNA reads TGTGCCAGCAGTATGGACTGGAATGAGCAGTTCTTC. Translating it yields CASSMDWNEQFF.

This clonotype was picked up many times. The chain's CDR3 is CASSLVGTGGTEAFF. Written as DNA, the CDR3 is TGTGCCAGCAGCTTAGTTGGGACAGGGGGAACTGAAGCTTTCTTT. This chain links TRBV7-2 with TRBJ1-1; TRBD1 agrees at 11 bases. The CDR3 has 15 residues. The V gene's germline CDR1 is SGHTA and CDR2 FQGNSA. The V and J ends lost 1 base and 5 bases, in that order; junction bases with no gene match: 3. Full variable domain (remainder filled in from reference TRBV7-2 and TRBJ1-1): GAGVSQSPSNKVTEKGKDVELRCDPISGHTALYWYRQSLGQGLEFLIYFQGNSAPDKSGLPSDRFSAERTGGSVSTLTIQRTQQEDSAVYLCASSLVGTGGTEAFFGQGTRLTVV.

The chain links TRBV29-1 to TRBJ1-1; no definite D call. Per germline, CDR1 SQVTM and CDR2 ANQGSEA. The CDR3 is made up of 13 amino acids. V gave up 6 bases and J gave up 0 bases, with 11 bases separating them. CDR3 sequence: CSVRRSMNTEAFF. The CDR3 DNA sequence: TGCAGCGTGCGACGGTCTATGAACACTGAAGCTTTCTTT.

This clonotype appeared a few times. This chain connects TRBV4-3 to TRBJ2-7; 15 bases line up with TRBD2. CDR3 length: 16 amino acids. The V segment lost 5 bases and the J segment 3 bases; nucleotides outside the gene matches: 5. Germline lookup yields CDR1 LGHNA and CDR2 YSLEER. The CDR3 DNA reads TGCGCCAGCAGCGTGGGACTAGCGGGAGGCAGCTACGAGCAGTACTTC. Amino acids: CASSVGLAGGSYEQYF.

As for this clonotype: A single base separates this from a much larger clone, so it may be a read error. The chain recombines TRBV9 with TRBJ2-1; D possibly corresponds to TRBD2 (6 bases). CDR3 length equals 13 residues. Trimming took off 4 bases at V and 10 bases at J, with 15 bases between the two ends. Germline V gene sequence: CDR1 SGDLS, CDR2 YYNGEE. CDR3 sequence reads: CASSISPSAEQFF. The CDR3 region has the DNA TGTGCCAGCAGCATTTCTCCTAGCGCCGAGCAGTTCTTC.

In this sample, this clonotype turned up a few times. This chain's CDR3 is CASARARGGGNQPQHF. CDR3 sequence (DNA): TGTGCCAGCGCCAGAGCAAGGGGAGGCGGCAATCAGCCCCAGCATTTT. This sequence joins TRBV28 and TRBJ1-5, with D possibly being TRBD1 (5 bases). Trimming removed 8 bases at V and 2 bases at J, with 19 bases between. Germline CDR1 and CDR2: MDHEN and SYDVKM. CDR3 size: 16 residues.

This clonotype was observed a few times. This chain links TRBV6-4 with TRBJ2-1, with TRBD2 identical over 12 bases. This CDR3 has 15 residues. The V and J ends lost 5 bases and 9 bases, in that order; junction bases with no gene match: 8. Germline CDR1 and CDR2: MRHNA and SNTAGT. CDR3 in DNA: TGTGCCAGCAGTTCCGGGACTAGCGGGCCTGTTGAGCAGTTCTTC. This encodes CASSSGTSGPVEQFF.

CDR3 DNA sequence: TGTGCCAGCAGTTCCCAAGGTAGCGGGATCTACGGGGAGCTGTTTTTT. Its translation is CASSSQGSGIYGELFF. The V and J genes are TRBV28 and TRBJ2-2; TRBD2 agrees at 8 bases. CDR1 is MDHEN and CDR2 is SYDVKM in the germline V gene. The trim removed 4 bases at V and 7 bases at J, leaving 11 bases unmatched. This CDR3 has 16 amino acids.

V and J are TRBV29-1 and TRBJ1-1; D gene uncertain. The CDR3 sequence is 11 residues long. Germline CDR1 is SQVTM and CDR2 is ANQGSEA. With 5 bases removed from V and 8 bases from J, the gap between germline ends came to 12 bases. The CDR3 here is CSVWDGWEAFF. The CDR3 coding sequence is TGCAGCGTTTGGGATGGATGGGAAGCTTTCTTT.

The chain combines TRBV7-8 with TRBJ2-5; weak D call: TRBD1 (6 bases). The length of the CDR3 is 16 residues. V shed 0 bases and J shed 7 bases, with 18 bases lying between them. The V gene's germline CDR1 is SGHVS and CDR2 FQNEAQ. CDR3 sequence reads: CASSLAPGHDMMTQYF. CDR3 in DNA: TGTGCCAGCAGCTTAGCTCCGGGACATGACATGATGACCCAGTACTTC.

This clonotype was seen more than once but under ten times. The chain combines TRBV7-9 with TRBJ2-2, with 14 bases aligning to TRBD2. The CDR3 contains 17 residues. The germline gives CDR1 SEHNR, CDR2 FQNEAQ (reference sequence). V trimming: 5 bases; J trimming: 5 bases; junction bases outside the gene matches: 7. CDR3 DNA sequence: TGTGCCAGCAGCCAGCCACGGACTAGCGGGAGGACCGGGGAGCTGTTTTTT. It is translated as CASSQPRTSGRTGELFF.